The T cell receptor beta chain described here comes from a study of cytomegalovirus exposure and HLA in healthy donors. Across the whole study: Among about 179 million T cells, an earlier analysis found 90 million to 130 million unique TCR beta sequences. The early release's HLA-typed donors yielded 65 million to 85 million unique TCRs. Study-level findings and limits: A later analysis linked a missense DCLRE1C variant to TCR beta V- and J-gene trimming. Immune exposure information available was restricted to CMV serostatus.

Note on this clone: Its antigen is as yet unknown. In the same sample, other DNA sequences code for this CDR3.

The PCR had 60 Vbeta and 13 Jbeta primers. Libraries were prepared by immunoSEQ multiplex PCR; TCRdb keeps only in-frame clonotypes and omits some of them. The sample includes roughly 200,000 clones, about 81% of them seen just once. This sequence was found in a woman in her thirties or forties in good health and CMV-seronegative. The sample was PBMCs.

The CDR3 protein is CASSEQGTGGGRNRELFF. The CDR3 nucleotides read TGTGCCAGCAGTGAACAGGGGACAGGGGGCGGGAGGAACCGGGAGCTGTTTTTT. V gene TRBV6-1 combines with J gene TRBJ2-2; 12 bases match TRBD1. Unmatched junction bases numbered 13, after V lost 2 bases and J lost 9 bases. This CDR3 spans 18 amino acids. Germline V gives CDR1 MNHNS, CDR2 SASEGT.